This T cell receptor (beta chain) was retrieved from a study of Ad26.COV2.S vaccination and SARS-CoV-2 variants. Across the study: Trial arm assignment for the donor was COV1001 Ad26.COV2.S. Ad26.COV2.S, an intramuscular injection, was given once or twice 56 days apart. The study's findings and limits: Analyses that measured TCR breadth and depth may have underestimated total T cell responses.

The CDR3 extends over 11 amino acids. Germline values: CDR1 DFQATT, CDR2 SNEGSKA (reference sequence). V was cut by 4 bases and J by 8 bases, with 11 bases left in between. TCRdb's table, derived via immunoSEQ multiplex PCR, lists solely in-frame clones and lacks some. The sample shows about 480,000 clones, around 88% of them seen only once. Documented treatment: 15 to 20 received Ad26.COV2.S at low or high dose, single or two shots; about five received placebo; per-sample allocation not given. Sampling happened 63 days after the first vaccine or placebo injection. The individual, an adult aged 18-55 years, was a donor in Boston. In this sample, this clone turned up once. Its antigen remains unknown.

The rearrangement joins TRBV20-1 to TRBJ1-2, with unresolved D. Sequencing used peripheral blood, obtained in a trial of Ad26.COV2.S vaccine versus placebo. The clonotype originates from a person aged 18-65 years who received the Ad26.COV2.S COVID-19 vaccine or a placebo. Here the CDR3 DNA reads TGCAGTGCTACCTCGAGGAGGGGCTACACCTTC. It translates to CSATSRRGYTF.